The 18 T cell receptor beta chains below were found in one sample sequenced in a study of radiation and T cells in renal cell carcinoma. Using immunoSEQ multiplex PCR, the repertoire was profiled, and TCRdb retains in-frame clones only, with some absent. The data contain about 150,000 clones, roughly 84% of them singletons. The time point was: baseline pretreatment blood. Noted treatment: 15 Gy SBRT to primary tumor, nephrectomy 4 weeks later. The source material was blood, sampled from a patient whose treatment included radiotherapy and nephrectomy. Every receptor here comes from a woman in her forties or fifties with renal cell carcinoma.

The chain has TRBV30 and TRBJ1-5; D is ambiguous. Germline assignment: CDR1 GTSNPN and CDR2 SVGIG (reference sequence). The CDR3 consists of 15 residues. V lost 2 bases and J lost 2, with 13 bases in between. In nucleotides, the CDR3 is TGTGCCTGGAGTAAGCGGGGAGATGGCAATCAGCCCCAGCATTTT. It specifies CAWSKRGDGNQPQHF.

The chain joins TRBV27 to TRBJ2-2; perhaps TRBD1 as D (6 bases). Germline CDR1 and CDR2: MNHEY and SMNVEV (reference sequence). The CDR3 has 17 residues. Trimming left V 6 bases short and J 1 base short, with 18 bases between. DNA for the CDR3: TGTGCCAGCAGGAGAGGATCCGGGACACTGAACACCGGGGAGCTGTTTTTT. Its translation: CASRRGSGTLNTGELFF.

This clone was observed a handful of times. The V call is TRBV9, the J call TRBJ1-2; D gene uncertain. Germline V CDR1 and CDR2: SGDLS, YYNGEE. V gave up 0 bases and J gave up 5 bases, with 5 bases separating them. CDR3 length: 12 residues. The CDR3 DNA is TGTGCCAGCAGCGTAGCCGCATATGGCTACACCTTC. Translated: CASSVAAYGYTF.

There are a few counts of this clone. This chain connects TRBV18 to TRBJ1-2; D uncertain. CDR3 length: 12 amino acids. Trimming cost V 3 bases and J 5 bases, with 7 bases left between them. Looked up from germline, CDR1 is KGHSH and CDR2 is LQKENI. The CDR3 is CASSPDLYGYTF. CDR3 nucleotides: TGTGCCAGCTCACCGGACCTTTATGGCTACACCTTC.

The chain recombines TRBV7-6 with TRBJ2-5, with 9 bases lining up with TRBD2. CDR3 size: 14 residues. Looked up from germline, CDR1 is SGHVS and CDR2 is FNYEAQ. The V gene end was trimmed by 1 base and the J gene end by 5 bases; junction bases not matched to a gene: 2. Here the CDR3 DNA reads TGTGCCAGCAGCTTAGAGCGGGGGGAGGAGACCCAGTACTTC. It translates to CASSLERGEETQYF.

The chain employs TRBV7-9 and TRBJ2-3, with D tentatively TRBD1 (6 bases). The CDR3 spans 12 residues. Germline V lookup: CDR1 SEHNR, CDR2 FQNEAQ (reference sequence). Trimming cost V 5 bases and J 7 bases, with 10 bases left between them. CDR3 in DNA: TGTGCCAGCAGCGTCGGACAGAATACGCAGTATTTT. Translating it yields CASSVGQNTQYF.

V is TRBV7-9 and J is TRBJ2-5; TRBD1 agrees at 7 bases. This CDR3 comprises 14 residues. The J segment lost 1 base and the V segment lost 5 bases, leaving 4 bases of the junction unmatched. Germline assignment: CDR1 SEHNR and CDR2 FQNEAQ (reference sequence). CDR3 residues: CASSLRDSQETQYF. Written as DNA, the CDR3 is TGTGCCAGCAGCCTCCGGGACAGCCAAGAGACCCAGTACTTC.

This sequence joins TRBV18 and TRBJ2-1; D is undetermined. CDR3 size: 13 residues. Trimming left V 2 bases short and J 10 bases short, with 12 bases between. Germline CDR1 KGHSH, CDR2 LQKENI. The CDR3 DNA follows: TGTGCCAGCTCACCAGACCAGGTGGGGGAGCAGTTCTTC. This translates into CASSPDQVGEQFF.

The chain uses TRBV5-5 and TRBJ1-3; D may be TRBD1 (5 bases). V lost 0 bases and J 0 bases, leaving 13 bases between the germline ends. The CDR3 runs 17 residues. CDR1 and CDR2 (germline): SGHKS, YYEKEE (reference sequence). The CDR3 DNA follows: TGTGCCAGCAGCTTGGGGGGACGGAGTGGCTCTGGAAACACCATATATTTT. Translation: CASSLGGRSGSGNTIYF.

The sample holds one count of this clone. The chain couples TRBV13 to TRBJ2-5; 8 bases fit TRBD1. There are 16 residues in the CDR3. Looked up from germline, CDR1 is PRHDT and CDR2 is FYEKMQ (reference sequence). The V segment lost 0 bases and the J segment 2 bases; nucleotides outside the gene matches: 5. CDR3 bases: TGTGCCAGCAGCTTAGGTACAGGGGGTGGGCAAGAGACCCAGTACTTC. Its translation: CASSLGTGGGQETQYF.

CDR3 DNA: TGTGCCAGCAGCCCGACGGGACAGGGTCCAGTCTACACCTTC. Protein: CASSPTGQGPVYTF. The chain combines TRBV5-8 with TRBJ1-2; TRBD1 matches at 9 bases. The CDR3 has 14 amino acids. After removal of 4 bases from V and 10 bases from J, the junction contained 11 bases not matched to a gene. In germline, CDR1 is SGHTS, CDR2 YDEGEE.

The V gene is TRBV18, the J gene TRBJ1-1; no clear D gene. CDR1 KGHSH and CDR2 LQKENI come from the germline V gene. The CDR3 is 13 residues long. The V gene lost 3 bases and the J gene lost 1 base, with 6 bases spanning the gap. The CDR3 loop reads CASSPEQNTEAFF. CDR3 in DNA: TGTGCCAGCTCACCGGAGCAGAACACTGAAGCTTTCTTT.

Written as DNA, the CDR3 is TGTGCCAGCAAATTATTAGCAGCCGGTTCCACTGAAGCTTTCTTT. Translation gives CASKLLAAGSTEAFF. This chain uses TRBV2 with TRBJ1-1, with D uncertain. The CDR3 extends over 15 amino acids. Germline V gene lookup returns CDR1 SNHLY and CDR2 FYNNEI. V was cut by 7 bases and J by 4 bases, with 19 bases left in between. Full variable domain (rest looked up from reference TRBV2 and TRBJ1-1): EPEVTQTPSHQVTQMGQEVILRCVPISNHLYFYWYRQILGQKVEFLVSFYNNEISEKSEIFDDQFSVERPDGSNFTLKIRSTKLEDSAMYFCASKLLAAGSTEAFFGQGTRLTVV.

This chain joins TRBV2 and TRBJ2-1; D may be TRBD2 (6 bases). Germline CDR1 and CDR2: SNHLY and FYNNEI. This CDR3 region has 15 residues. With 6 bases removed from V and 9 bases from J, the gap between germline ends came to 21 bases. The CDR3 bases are TGTGCCAGCAGACTCCGGGACTTCGGGGTCGCTGAGCAGTTCTTC. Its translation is CASRLRDFGVAEQFF.

The CDR3 nucleotides are TGTGCCAGCAGCTCAGAGGCCTACGGACAGTACAATGAGCAGTTCTTC. This codes for CASSSEAYGQYNEQFF. The J gene is TRBJ2-1, the V gene TRBV7-6, with D possibly TRBD1 on 6 matching bases. CDR1 is SGHVS, CDR2 FNYEAQ, per germline. The CDR3 totals 16 residues. V shed 4 bases and J shed 4 bases, with 17 bases lying between them. Supplemented by reference TRBV7-6 and TRBJ2-1, the full variable domain reads GAGVSQSPRYKVTKRGQDVALRCDPISGHVSLYWYRQALGQGPEFLTYFNYEAQQDKSGLPNDRFSAERPEGSISTLTIQRTEQRDSAMYRCASSSEAYGQYNEQFFGPGTRLTVL.

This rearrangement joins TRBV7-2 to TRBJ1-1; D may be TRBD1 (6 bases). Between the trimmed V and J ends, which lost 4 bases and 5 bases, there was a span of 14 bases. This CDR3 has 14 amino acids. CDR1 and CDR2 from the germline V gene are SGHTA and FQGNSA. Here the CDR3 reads CASSWQGRGTEAFF. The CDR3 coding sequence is TGTGCCAGCAGCTGGCAGGGGCGCGGAACTGAAGCTTTCTTT. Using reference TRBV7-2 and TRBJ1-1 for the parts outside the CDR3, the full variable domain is GAGVSQSPSNKVTEKGKDVELRCDPISGHTALYWYRQSLGQGLEFLIYFQGNSAPDKSGLPSDRFSAERTGGSVSTLTIQRTQQEDSAVYLCASSWQGRGTEAFFGQGTRLTVV.

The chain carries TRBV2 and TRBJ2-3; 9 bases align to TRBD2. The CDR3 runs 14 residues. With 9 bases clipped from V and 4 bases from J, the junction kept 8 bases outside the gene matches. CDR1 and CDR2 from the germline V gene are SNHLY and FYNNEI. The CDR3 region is CASTPGLAPDTQYF. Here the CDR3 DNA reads TGTGCCAGTACGCCGGGACTAGCCCCAGATACGCAGTATTTT.

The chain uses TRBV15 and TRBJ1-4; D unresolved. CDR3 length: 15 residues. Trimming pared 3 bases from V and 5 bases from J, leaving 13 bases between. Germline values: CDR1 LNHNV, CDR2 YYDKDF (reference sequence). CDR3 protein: CATSSDRLANEKLFF. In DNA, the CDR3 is TGTGCCACCAGCAGTGACCGACTGGCGAATGAAAAACTGTTTTTT. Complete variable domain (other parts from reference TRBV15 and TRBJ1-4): DAMVIQNPRYQVTQFGKPVTLSCSQTLNHNVMYWYQQKSSQAPKLLFHYYDKDFNNEADTPDNFQSRRPNTSFCFLDIRSPGLGDTAMYLCATSSDRLANEKLFFGSGTQLSVL.